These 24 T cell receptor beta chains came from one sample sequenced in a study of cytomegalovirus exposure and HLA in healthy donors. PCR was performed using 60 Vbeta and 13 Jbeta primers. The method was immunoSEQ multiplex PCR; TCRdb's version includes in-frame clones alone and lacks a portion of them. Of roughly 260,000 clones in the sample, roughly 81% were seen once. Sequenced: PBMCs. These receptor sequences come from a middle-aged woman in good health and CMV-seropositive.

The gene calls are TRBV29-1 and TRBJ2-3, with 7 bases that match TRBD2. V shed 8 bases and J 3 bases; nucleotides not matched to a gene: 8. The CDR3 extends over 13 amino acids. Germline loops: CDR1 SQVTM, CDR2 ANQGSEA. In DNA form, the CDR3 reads TGCAGCTACGCCCCCGGGGGGACAGATACGCAGTATTTT. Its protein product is CSYAPGGTDTQYF.

The CDR3 is CASSDQGAGGNYEQYF. The CDR3 DNA follows: TGTGCCAGCAGCGACCAAGGCGCGGGAGGCAACTACGAGCAGTACTTC. The rearrangement uses TRBV13 and TRBJ2-7, with TRBD2 matching 8 bases. CDR1 and CDR2 (germline): PRHDT, FYEKMQ (reference sequence). With 5 bases clipped from V and 3 bases from J, the junction kept 12 bases outside the gene matches. This CDR3 is 16 amino acids long.

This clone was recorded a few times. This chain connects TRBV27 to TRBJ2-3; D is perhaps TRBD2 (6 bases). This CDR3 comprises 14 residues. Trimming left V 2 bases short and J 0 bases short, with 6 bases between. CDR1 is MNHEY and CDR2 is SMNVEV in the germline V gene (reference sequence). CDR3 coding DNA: TGTGCCAGCAGTTTAAGCGGGAGCACAGATACGCAGTATTTT. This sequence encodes CASSLSGSTDTQYF.

CDR3 protein: CASSGTWTGNIYEQYF. The DNA for the CDR3 is TGTGCCAGCAGCGGCACCTGGACAGGGAACATCTACGAGCAGTACTTC. V gene TRBV9 combines with J gene TRBJ2-7, with 8 bases matching TRBD1. Germline lookup yields CDR1 SGDLS and CDR2 YYNGEE. The CDR3 runs to 16 residues. The ends lost 3 bases at V and 3 bases at J; junction bases unmatched: 11. The variable domain in full, completed from reference TRBV9 and TRBJ2-7, reads DSGVTQTPKHLITATGQRVTLRCSPRSGDLSVYWYQQSLDQGLQFLIQYYNGEERAKGNILERFSAQQFPDLHSELNLSSLELGDSALYFCASSGTWTGNIYEQYFGPGTRLTVT.

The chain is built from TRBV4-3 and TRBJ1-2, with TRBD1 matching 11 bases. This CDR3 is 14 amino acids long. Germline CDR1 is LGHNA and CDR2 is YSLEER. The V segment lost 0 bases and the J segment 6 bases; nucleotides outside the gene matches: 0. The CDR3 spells CASSQEGQGDGYTF. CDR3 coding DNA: TGCGCCAGCAGCCAAGAGGGACAGGGGGATGGCTACACCTTC.

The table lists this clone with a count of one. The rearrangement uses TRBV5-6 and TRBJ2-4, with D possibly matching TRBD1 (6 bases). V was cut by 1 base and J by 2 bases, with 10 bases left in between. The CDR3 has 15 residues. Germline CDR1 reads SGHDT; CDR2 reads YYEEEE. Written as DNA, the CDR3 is TGTGCCAGCAGCTTGACAGGGCTTCCCAAAAACATTCAGTACTTC. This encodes CASSLTGLPKNIQYF.

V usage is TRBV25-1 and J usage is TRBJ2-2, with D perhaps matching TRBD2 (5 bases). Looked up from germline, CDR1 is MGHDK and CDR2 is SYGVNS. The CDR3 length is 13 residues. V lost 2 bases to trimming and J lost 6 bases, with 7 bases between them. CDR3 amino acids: CASSEGSAGELFF. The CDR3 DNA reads TGTGCCAGCAGTGAAGGGAGCGCCGGGGAGCTGTTTTTT.

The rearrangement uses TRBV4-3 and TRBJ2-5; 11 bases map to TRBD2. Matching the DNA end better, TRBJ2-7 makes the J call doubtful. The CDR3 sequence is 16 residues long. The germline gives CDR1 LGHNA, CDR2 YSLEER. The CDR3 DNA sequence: TGCGCCAGCAGCCAAGATAGAGGGACTAGCGGCTACGAGCAGTACTTC. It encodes CASSQDRGTSGYEQYF.

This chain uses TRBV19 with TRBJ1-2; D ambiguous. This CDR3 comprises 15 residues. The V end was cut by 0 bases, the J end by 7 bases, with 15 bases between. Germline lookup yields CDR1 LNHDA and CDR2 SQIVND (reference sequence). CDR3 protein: CASSIDRVTPAGYTF. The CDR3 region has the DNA TGTGCCAGTAGTATAGACCGGGTTACGCCCGCTGGCTACACCTTC.

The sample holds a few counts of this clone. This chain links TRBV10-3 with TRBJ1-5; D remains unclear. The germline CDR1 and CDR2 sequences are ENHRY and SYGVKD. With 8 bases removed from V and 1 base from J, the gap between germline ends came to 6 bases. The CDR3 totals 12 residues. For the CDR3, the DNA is TGTGCCATCGGAGGGAGCAATCAGCCCCAGCATTTT. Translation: CAIGGSNQPQHF.

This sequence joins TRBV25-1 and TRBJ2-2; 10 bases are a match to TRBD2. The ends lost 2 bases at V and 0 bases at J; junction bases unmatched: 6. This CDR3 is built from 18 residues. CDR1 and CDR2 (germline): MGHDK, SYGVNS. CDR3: CASSESWTSGANTGELFF. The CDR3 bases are TGTGCCAGCAGTGAAAGTTGGACTAGCGGCGCGAACACCGGGGAGCTGTTTTTT.

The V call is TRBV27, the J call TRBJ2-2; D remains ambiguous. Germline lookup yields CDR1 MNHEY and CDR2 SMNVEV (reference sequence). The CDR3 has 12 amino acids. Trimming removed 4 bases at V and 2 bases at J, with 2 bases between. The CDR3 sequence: CASSSNTGELFF. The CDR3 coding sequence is TGTGCCAGCAGTTCAAACACCGGGGAGCTGTTTTTT.

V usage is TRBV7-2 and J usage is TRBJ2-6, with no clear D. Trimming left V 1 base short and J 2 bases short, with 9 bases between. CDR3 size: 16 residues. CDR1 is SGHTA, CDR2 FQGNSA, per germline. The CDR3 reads CASSLVGSAGANVLTF. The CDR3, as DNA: TGTGCCAGCAGCTTAGTCGGTTCCGCTGGGGCCAACGTCCTGACTTTC.

The CDR3 DNA reads TGTGCCAGTAGTCCCCGGGGAAGCGGGAGCTACAATGAGCAGTTCTTC. Translated, it gives CASSPRGSGSYNEQFF. This sequence joins TRBV19 and TRBJ2-1, with TRBD2 matching 8 bases. CDR1 LNHDA and CDR2 SQIVND come from the germline V gene (reference sequence). CDR3 size: 16 residues. The ends lost 5 bases at V and 3 bases at J; junction bases unmatched: 9.

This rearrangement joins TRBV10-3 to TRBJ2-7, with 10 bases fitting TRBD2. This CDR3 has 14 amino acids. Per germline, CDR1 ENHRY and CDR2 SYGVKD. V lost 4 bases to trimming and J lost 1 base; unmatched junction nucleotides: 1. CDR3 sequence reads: CAISVSGGSYEQYF. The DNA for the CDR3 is TGTGCCATCAGTGTTAGCGGGGGGTCCTACGAGCAGTACTTC.

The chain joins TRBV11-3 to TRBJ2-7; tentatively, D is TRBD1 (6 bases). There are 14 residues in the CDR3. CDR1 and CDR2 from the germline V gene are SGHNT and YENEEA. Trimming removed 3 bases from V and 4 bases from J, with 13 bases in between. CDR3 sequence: CASSLGHGTYEQYF. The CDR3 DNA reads TGTGCCAGCAGCTTGGGACACGGAACTTACGAGCAGTACTTC.

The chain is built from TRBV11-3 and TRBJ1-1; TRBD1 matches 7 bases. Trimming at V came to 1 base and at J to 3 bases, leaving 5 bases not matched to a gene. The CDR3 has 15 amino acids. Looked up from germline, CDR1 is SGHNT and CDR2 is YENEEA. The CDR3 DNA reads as TGTGCCAGCAGCTTAGCCCCAGGGGGGTACACTGAAGCTTTCTTT. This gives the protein CASSLAPGGYTEAFF.

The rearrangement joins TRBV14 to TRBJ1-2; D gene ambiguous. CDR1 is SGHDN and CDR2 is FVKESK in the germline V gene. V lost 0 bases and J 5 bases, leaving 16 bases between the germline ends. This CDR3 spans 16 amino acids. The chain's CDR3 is CASSQDRAGPAYGYTF. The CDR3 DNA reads TGTGCCAGCAGCCAAGATCGCGCGGGCCCCGCTTATGGCTACACCTTC. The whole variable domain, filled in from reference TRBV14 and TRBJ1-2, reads EAGVTQFPSHSVIEKGQTVTLRCDPISGHDNLYWYRRVMGKEIKFLLHFVKESKQDESGMPNNRFLAERTGGTYSTLKVQPAELEDSGVYFCASSQDRAGPAYGYTFGSGTRLTVV.

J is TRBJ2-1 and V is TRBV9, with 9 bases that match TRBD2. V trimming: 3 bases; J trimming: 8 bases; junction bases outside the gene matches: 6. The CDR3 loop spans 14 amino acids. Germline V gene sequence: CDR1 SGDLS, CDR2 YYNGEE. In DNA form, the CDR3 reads TGTGCCAGCAGCGATAGCGGGAGTGGCGATGAGCAGTTCTTC. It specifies CASSDSGSGDEQFF.

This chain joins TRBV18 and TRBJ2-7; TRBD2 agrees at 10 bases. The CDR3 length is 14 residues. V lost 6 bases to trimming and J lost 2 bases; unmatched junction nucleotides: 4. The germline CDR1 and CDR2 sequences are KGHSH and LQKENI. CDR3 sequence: CASSPGTSAYEQYF. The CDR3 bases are TGTGCCAGCTCCCCCGGGACTAGCGCCTACGAGCAGTACTTC.

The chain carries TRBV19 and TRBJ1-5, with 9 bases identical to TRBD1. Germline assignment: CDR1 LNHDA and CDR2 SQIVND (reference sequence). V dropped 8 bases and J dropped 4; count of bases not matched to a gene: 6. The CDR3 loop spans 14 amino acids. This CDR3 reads CASGQGRINQPQHF. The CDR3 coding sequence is TGTGCCAGTGGACAGGGGAGAATAAATCAGCCCCAGCATTTT.

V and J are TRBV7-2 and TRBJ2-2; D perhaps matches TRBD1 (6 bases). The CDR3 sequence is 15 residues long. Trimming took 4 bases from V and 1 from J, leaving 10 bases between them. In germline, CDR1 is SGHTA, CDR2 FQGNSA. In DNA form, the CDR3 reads TGTGCCAGCAGCTGGTCGACAGGGAACACCGGGGAGCTGTTTTTT. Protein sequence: CASSWSTGNTGELFF.

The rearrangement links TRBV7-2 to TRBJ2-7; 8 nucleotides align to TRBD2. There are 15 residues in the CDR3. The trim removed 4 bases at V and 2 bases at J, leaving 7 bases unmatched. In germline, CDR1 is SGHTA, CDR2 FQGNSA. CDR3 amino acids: CASSSRLALTYEQYF. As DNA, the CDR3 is TGTGCCAGCAGCTCCCGACTAGCGTTGACCTACGAGCAGTACTTC.

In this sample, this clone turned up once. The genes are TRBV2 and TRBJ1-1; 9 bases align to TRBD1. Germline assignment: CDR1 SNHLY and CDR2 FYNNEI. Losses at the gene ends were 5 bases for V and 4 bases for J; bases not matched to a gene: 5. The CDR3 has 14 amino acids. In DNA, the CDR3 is TGTGCCAGCAGTCGTAGGACAGGGGCCACTGAAGCTTTCTTT. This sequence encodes CASSRRTGATEAFF.